The 9 T cell receptor beta chains below were found in one sample sequenced in a study of cytomegalovirus exposure and HLA in healthy donors. Sequencing was performed with immunoSEQ multiplex PCR; in TCRdb, only in-frame clones are kept and a portion is missing. This sample has over 250,000 clones, with 70% to 90% found just once. Sequenced: PBMCs. The receptors originated from a woman aged 18-30 years in good health and CMV-seronegative.

This chain links TRBV6-4 with TRBJ2-5, with 9 bases that match TRBD2. Germline assignment: CDR1 MRHNA and CDR2 SNTAGT. This CDR3 comprises 14 residues. The V segment lost 5 bases and the J segment 2 bases; nucleotides outside the gene matches: 3. CDR3 DNA: TGTGCCAGCAGTATGACTAGCGGACAAGAGACCCAGTACTTC. This encodes CASSMTSGQETQYF.

The J gene is TRBJ2-3, the V gene TRBV10-3; D possibly corresponds to TRBD2 (6 bases). This CDR3 region has 11 residues. V dropped 10 bases and J dropped 1 base, with 6 bases sitting between them. CDR1 ENHRY and CDR2 SYGVKD come from the germline V gene. The CDR3 DNA reads as TGTGCCACGGGGGGCACAGATACGCAGTATTTT. Its translation is CATGGTDTQYF.

The rearrangement joins TRBV9 to TRBJ2-1, with TRBD2 identical over 10 bases. The germline V gene has CDR1 SGDLS and CDR2 YYNGEE. The V gene end was trimmed by 0 bases and the J gene end by 4 bases; junction bases not matched to a gene: 7. CDR3 length equals 17 residues. In DNA form, the CDR3 reads TGTGCCAGCAGCGTAGTGGCTAGCGGGAGAATGTACAATGAGCAGTTCTTC. As protein: CASSVVASGRMYNEQFF.

This clone has only a few counts. V usage is TRBV28 and J usage is TRBJ2-3; D is unresolved. CDR3 size: 13 residues. V was cut by 5 bases and J by 8 bases, with 14 bases left in between. In germline, CDR1 is MDHEN, CDR2 SYDVKM. This CDR3 reads CASSPEVPRTQYF. The CDR3 DNA reads as TGTGCCAGCAGTCCCGAGGTCCCGCGTACGCAGTATTTT. Full variable domain (remainder filled in from reference TRBV28 and TRBJ2-3): DVKVTQSSRYLVKRTGEKVFLECVQDMDHENMFWYRQDPGLGLRLIYFSYDVKMKEKGDIPEGYSVSREKKERFSLILESASTNQTSMYLCASSPEVPRTQYFGPGTRLTVL.

The chain combines TRBV7-9 with TRBJ1-1, with 7 bases aligning to TRBD1. Losses at the gene ends were 2 bases for V and 0 bases for J; bases not matched to a gene: 3. Germline-derived CDR1 and CDR2 are SEHNR and FQNEAQ (reference sequence). CDR3 size: 15 residues. This CDR3 is CASSLLQGLNTEAFF. The CDR3 DNA sequence: TGTGCCAGCAGCTTATTACAGGGGTTGAACACTGAAGCTTTCTTT.

This clone was counted only a few times. The chain combines TRBV15 with TRBJ2-1; TRBD2 matches 9 bases. Losses at the gene ends were 5 bases for V and 0 bases for J; bases not matched to a gene: 14. Germline lookup yields CDR1 LNHNV and CDR2 YYDKDF (reference sequence). The CDR3 is 19 amino acids. In nucleotides, the CDR3 is TGTGCCACCAGCTCCCCGGGGGCGCGGGGGGGGAGCTCCTACAATGAGCAGTTCTTC. Translating it yields CATSSPGARGGSSYNEQFF.

The gene calls are TRBV14 and TRBJ2-7, with D possibly TRBD1 on 5 matching bases. The germline V and J ends were trimmed by 2 bases and 1 base, with 9 bases remaining between them. Germline assignment: CDR1 SGHDN and CDR2 FVKESK. CDR3 length: 14 amino acids. Here the CDR3 DNA reads TGTGCCAGCAGCCAATGGCAGGGATCCTACGAGCAGTACTTC. Translated, it gives CASSQWQGSYEQYF.

The rearrangement joins TRBV27 to TRBJ1-2; possibly TRBD1 for D (6 bases). The CDR3 consists of 12 residues. V was cut by 6 bases and J by 2 bases, with 7 bases left in between. The germline V gene encodes CDR1 MNHEY and CDR2 SMNVEV (reference sequence). For the CDR3, the DNA is TGTGCCAGCAGCACAGGGAACTATGGCTACACCTTC. It is translated as CASSTGNYGYTF.

V usage is TRBV7-9 and J usage is TRBJ1-1, with 9 bases aligning to TRBD1. CDR1 is SEHNR, CDR2 FQNEAQ, per germline (reference sequence). This CDR3 contains 14 residues. V lost 5 bases to trimming and J lost 3 bases; unmatched junction nucleotides: 4. CDR3 DNA: TGTGCCAGCAGCCAGGGACAGGGAGACACTGAAGCTTTCTTT. It codes for CASSQGQGDTEAFF.